The present entry profiles one TCR beta chain with its context. What it binds is not known. The germline V gene encodes CDR1 MNHEY and CDR2 SVGEGT. Germline trimming cut 5 bases from V and 8 bases from J; bases unmatched to any gene: 8. CDR3 length: 14 amino acids. This sample is drawn from a study of T cell responses to AZD1222 COVID-19 vaccine. Study findings and constraints: At baseline, just five to seven AZD1222 recipients tested seropositive. Nearly half of spike-specific TCRs reportedly target variant regions that are unmutated in the B.1.351 and B.1.1.7 variants.

The table came from immunoSEQ multiplex PCR; TCRdb's copy has only in-frame clones and leaves some out. The sample has some 150,000 clones, roughly 90% seen once. The receptor comes from an adult who received the AZD1222 COVID-19 vaccine. This chain uses TRBV6-2 or TRBV6-3 with TRBJ1-4; 7 nucleotides align to TRBD1. The sample was peripheral blood, taken 28 days after the second AZD1222 dose. CDR3 coding DNA: TGTGCCAGCAGTAACCGGGACAGCAAGGAAAAACTGTTTTTT. Translating gives CASSNRDSKEKLFF.